The T cell receptor beta chain described here comes from a study of technical replicates of blood from several donors. Assay used: immunoSEQ multiplex PCR; TCRdb lists only in-frame clones, some missing. This sample has approximately 31,000 clones, with approximately 92% found just once. With V trimmed by 3 bases and J by 4 bases, 8 bases remained unmatched. Germline assignment: CDR1 SGHRS and CDR2 YFSETQ. The CDR3 loop spans 16 amino acids. This rearrangement joins TRBV5-1 to TRBJ1-3; 9 bases are shared with TRBD1. Sequencing was performed on PBMCs. The sequence was obtained from a human donor in good health. Some clones in this sample may be carry-over from other donors' samples. This CDR3 reads CASSSGDRAAGNTIYF. As DNA, the CDR3 is TGCGCCAGCAGCTCGGGGGACAGGGCGGCAGGAAACACCATATATTTT.